The 12 T cell receptor beta chains presented below share a single source sample, sequenced in a study of molecular identifiers for immune sequencing clone quantification (dated by TCRdb to 2017 to 2018). The method behind the library was PCR. The listed sequencing device is NextSeq 500. The public reads were reprocessed in TCRdb via fastp at Q25 and MiXCR, keeping in-frame beta chains. Each record represents a unique CDR3 protein, reported with the most common genes and DNA among its rows. Here the sample has approximately 90,000 distinct CDR3 sequences; 20% to 25% occur a single time. 0.94% of the sample rests with the top ten. The source material was naive CD8+ T cells from blood, with Jurkat cell RNA spiked in. The cell subset or site tag for this specimen amounts to: FACS-sorted CD8+CD4-CCR7+CD45RA+ naive T cells. The receptors stem from a human donor in good health. Some libraries in this study had Jurkat cell RNA spiked in.

This clonotype was observed a few times. J is TRBJ2-2 and V is TRBV9; 7 bases line up with TRBD1. The CDR3 is 13 residues long. The germline CDR1 and CDR2 sequences are SGDLS and YYNGEE. Trimming removed 4 bases from V and 5 bases from J; junction bases left unmatched: 2. The DNA for the CDR3 is TGTGCCAGCAGCTCACAGGGGACCGGGGAGCTGTTTTTT. It codes for CASSSQGTGELFF. Together with reference TRBV9 and TRBJ2-2, the CDR3 gives the full variable domain: DSGVTQTPKHLITATGQRVTLRCSPRSGDLSVYWYQQSLDQGLQFLIQYYNGEERAKGNILERFSAQQFPDLHSELNLSSLELGDSALYFCASSSQGTGELFFGEGSRLTVL.

In its sample, this clonotype was seen a few times. A much larger clone sits a single nucleotide away, making a read error possible. This rearrangement joins TRBV29-1 to TRBJ1-1; D might be TRBD1 (5 bases). The CDR3 contains 12 residues. Germline V gives CDR1 SQVTM, CDR2 ANQGSEA. Here the CDR3 reads CSVEEDGTEASF. The CDR3, as DNA: TGCAGCGTTGAAGAGGATGGGACTGAAGCTTCCTTT.

The rearrangement joins TRBV11-3 to TRBJ2-3, with D unresolved. The tail of the sequence fits TRBJ1-5 better, so the J call may be wrong. The CDR3 runs 13 residues. The V gene's germline CDR1 is SGHNT and CDR2 YENEEA. DNA of the CDR3: TGTGCCAGCAGCGACGGAGTCACAGCTACGCAGCATTTT. This gives the protein CASSDGVTATQHF.

This clonotype occurred many times. The V and J genes are TRBV29-1 and TRBJ2-1, with 7 bases fitting TRBD2. The CDR3 extends over 15 amino acids. The germline CDR1 and CDR2 sequences are SQVTM and ANQGSEA. Trimming removed 6 bases from V and 2 bases from J; junction bases left unmatched: 10. In DNA form, the CDR3 reads TGCAGCGTACCAGCTAGCGGAGGTACCTACAATGAGCAGTTCTTC. The encoded protein is CSVPASGGTYNEQFF.

This clonotype was recorded many times. The chain couples TRBV23-1 to TRBJ2-2; 7 positions agree with TRBD2. TRBV23-1 is noted as an ORF with a role that remains uncertain. V lost 0 bases, J lost 5 bases, and 12 bases stayed unmatched. This CDR3 contains 18 residues. In DNA, the CDR3 is TGCGCCAGCAGTCAATCCGGGGGTGCGGGAGTTAGAACCGGGGAGCTGTTTTTT. This codes for CASSQSGGAGVRTGELFF.

The sample holds many counts of this clonotype. The chain uses TRBV19 and TRBJ2-1, with a tentative D call TRBD2 (6 bases). CDR1 LNHDA and CDR2 SQIVND come from the germline V gene (reference sequence). The ends were cut back, 3 bases at V and 0 bases at J, with 12 bases in the middle. The CDR3 sequence is 16 residues long. The CDR3 nucleotides are TGTGCCAGTAGTATCGGAGGAGGGAACTCCTACAATGAGCAGTTCTTC. Protein: CASSIGGGNSYNEQFF.

This clonotype has at least ten counts. This chain links TRBV7-8 with TRBJ2-7, with 9 bases aligning to TRBD1. Trimming at V came to 4 bases and at J to 2 bases, leaving 9 bases not matched to a gene. This CDR3 region has 16 residues. The germline V gene has CDR1 SGHVS and CDR2 FQNEAQ. The CDR3: CASSSQPGQGAYEQYF. DNA for the CDR3: TGTGCCAGCAGCTCCCAACCGGGACAGGGAGCCTACGAGCAGTACTTC.

This clonotype was counted at least ten times. The J gene is TRBJ1-1, the V gene TRBV7-9; tentatively, D is TRBD1 (5 bases). The germline V and J ends were trimmed by 10 bases and 1 base, with 7 bases remaining between them. This CDR3 has 11 amino acids. Germline V lookup: CDR1 SEHNR, CDR2 FQNEAQ (reference sequence). DNA for the CDR3: TGTGCCATGGGGGGGAACACTGAAGCTTTCTTT. Translated, it gives CAMGGNTEAFF. Looking up the rest from reference TRBV7-9 and TRBJ1-1 gives the full variable domain: DTGVSQNPRHKITKRGQNVTFRCDPISEHNRLYWYRQTLGQGPEFLTYFQNEAQLEKSRLLSDRFSAERPKGSFSTLEIQRTEQGDSAMYLCAMGGNTEAFFGQGTRLTVV.

There are many counts of this clonotype. The chain carries TRBV20-1 and TRBJ2-1; D call uncertain. Trimming pared 0 bases from V and 4 bases from J, leaving 7 bases between. The CDR3 is 13 amino acids. Germline V gives CDR1 DFQATT, CDR2 SNEGSKA (reference sequence). DNA for the CDR3: TGCAGTGCTAGAGATATGTCGTACAATGAGCAGTTCTTC. Its translation: CSARDMSYNEQFF.

This clonotype was seen repeatedly, ten times or more. The V call is TRBV2, the J call TRBJ2-3, with 9 positions matching TRBD1. The trim removed 3 bases at V and 2 bases at J, leaving 6 bases unmatched. CDR1 is SNHLY, CDR2 FYNNEI, per germline. The CDR3 spans 16 residues. DNA for the CDR3: TGTGCCAGCAGTGATCCCGGGACAGGGAACACAGATACGCAGTATTTT. As protein: CASSDPGTGNTDTQYF. Using reference TRBV2 and TRBJ2-3 for the parts outside the CDR3, the full variable domain is EPEVTQTPSHQVTQMGQEVILRCVPISNHLYFYWYRQILGQKVEFLVSFYNNEISEKSEIFDDQFSVERPDGSNFTLKIRSTKLEDSAMYFCASSDPGTGNTDTQYFGPGTRLTVL.

This clonotype was seen many times. CDR3: CASSLTDREYEQYF. CDR3 nucleotides: TGTGCCAGCAGCTTAACTGACAGGGAGTACGAGCAGTACTTC. This chain joins TRBV7-9 and TRBJ2-7, with 7 bases identical to TRBD1. V gave up 2 bases and J gave up 4 bases; unmatched junction bases: 5. The germline V gene encodes CDR1 SEHNR and CDR2 FQNEAQ (reference sequence). The CDR3 loop spans 14 amino acids.

Comments on this clonotype: Since a much larger clone is just one base distant, this may be a read error. The rearrangement uses TRBV7-9 and TRBJ2-7; 11 nucleotides agree with TRBD2. CDR1 and CDR2 (germline): SEHNR, FQNEAQ (reference sequence). With V trimmed by 3 bases and J by 2 bases, 6 bases remained unmatched. The CDR3 runs to 16 residues. CDR3 loop: CASSLAGTSGPYEQYF. The CDR3 nucleotides read TGTGCCAGCAGCTTGGCCGGGACTAGCGGCCCCTACGAGCAGTACTTC.